This T cell receptor (beta chain) was sequenced for a study of Graves' ophthalmopathy and Graves' hyperthyroidism. Study outcomes and limitations: Blood was where most expanded thyroid clonotypes above 0.001 frequency also turned up.

From RNA, the CDR3 regions of TCR beta chains were amplified and sequenced. HTBI primers served in a first-round RT-PCR, which a second-round multiplex PCR followed. TCRdb itself ran the multiplex PCR reads through MiXCR, one entry per CDR3 protein. Of some 390,000 distinct CDR3 sequences in the sample, about 18% were seen once. Patients were left out if they had other autoimmune diseases, uncontrolled infections, pregnancy or lactation. Reliance was placed on clinical symptoms, serum thyroxine, TRAb, thyroid ultrasound and orbital computed tomography for diagnosis. The CDR3 is made up of 14 amino acids. The J segment lost 8 bases and the V segment lost 6 bases, leaving 12 bases of the junction unmatched. Only a few counts were recorded for this clonotype. The antigen remains undetermined.

This TCR derives from a young woman with Graves' ophthalmopathy. The sample was peripheral blood. The chain links TRBV12-3 or TRBV12-4 to TRBJ1-2; 7 bases are a match to TRBD1. DNA of the CDR3: TGTGCCAGCAGCCCCTTCCGGACAGGCTACGGCTACACCTTC. As protein: CASSPFRTGYGYTF.